What follows are 32 T cell receptor beta chains derived from one specimen sequenced in a study of T cell repertoires in cytomegalovirus infection. Each CDR3 protein gets one entry after TCRdb re-called the reads with MiXCR. Of over 25,000 distinct CDR3 sequences listed, about a fifth are singletons. No antigen has been assigned to these receptors. This specimen consisted of CD8+ T cells from cultured PBMCs, obtained from culture after CMV antigen stimulation. The source of these receptors is a human donor in good health (CMV status not recorded). Some clones in this sample may be carry-over from other donors' samples.

This clonotype was observed many times. The chain links TRBV19 to TRBJ2-1, with unresolved D. The germline V gene encodes CDR1 LNHDA and CDR2 SQIVND (reference sequence). The CDR3 length is 14 residues. Trimming cost V 6 bases and J 4 bases, with 13 bases left between them. The CDR3 protein is CASSLDQKYNEQFF. CDR3 nucleotide sequence: TGTGCCAGTAGCTTGGACCAGAAGTACAATGAGCAGTTCTTC.

This clonotype has a handful of counts. CDR3 sequence: CATSDLMDSNYEQYF. The CDR3 DNA sequence: TGTGCCACCAGTGATTTGATGGACTCTAACTACGAGCAGTACTTC. The J gene is TRBJ2-7, the V gene TRBV24-1, with D maybe TRBD2 (5 bases). The CDR3 contains 15 residues. V lost 0 bases, J lost 3 bases, and 11 bases lay in between. CDR1 and CDR2 from the germline V gene are KGHDR and SFDVKD.

This clonotype was seen only a few times. V is TRBV20-1 and J is TRBJ2-3; D unresolved. CDR1 is DFQATT and CDR2 is SNEGSKA in the germline V gene (reference sequence). V lost 2 bases, J lost 0 bases, and 12 bases lay in between. The CDR3 loop spans 15 amino acids. The CDR3: CSARIPLSSTDTQYF. The CDR3 bases are TGCAGTGCTAGAATTCCCCTGTCTAGCACAGATACGCAGTATTTT.

This chain joins TRBV7-9 and TRBJ1-5; unclear D gene. V was pared by 2 bases and J by 5 bases, with 10 bases between. The CDR3 contains 14 residues. Germline CDR1 is SEHNR and CDR2 is FQNEAQ (reference sequence). The CDR3 sequence: CASSLITADQPQHF. In nucleotides, the CDR3 is TGTGCCAGCAGCTTAATAACCGCCGATCAGCCCCAGCATTTT.

The chain combines TRBV5-5 with TRBJ2-2, with D hard to call. The CDR3 spans 13 residues. The germline gives CDR1 SGHKS, CDR2 YYEKEE (reference sequence). The V end lost 2 bases, the J end lost 7 bases, and 9 bases lay between the germline ends. In DNA form, the CDR3 reads TGTGCCAGCAGCTTATGGATGGGCGGGGAGCTGTTTTTT. It codes for CASSLWMGGELFF.

This chain connects TRBV20-1 to TRBJ1-4; no clear D gene. The CDR3 length is 13 residues. CDR1 and CDR2 from the germline V gene are DFQATT and SNEGSKA (reference sequence). Here the CDR3 DNA reads TGCAGCCCTAGGACCGATCGGGGTGAAAAACTGTTTTTT. As protein: CSPRTDRGEKLFF.

This clonotype came up many times. The genes are TRBV7-8 and TRBJ2-2; 13 nucleotides line up with TRBD2. The J segment lost 7 bases and the V segment lost 5 bases, leaving 7 bases of the junction unmatched. Germline lookup yields CDR1 SGHVS and CDR2 FQNEAQ. This CDR3 is 16 amino acids long. The CDR3 DNA is TGTGCCAGCAGCCCCCGGACTAGCGGGGGAATCGGGGAGCTGTTTTTT. It specifies CASSPRTSGGIGELFF.

This rearrangement joins TRBV7-3 to TRBJ2-1; possible D gene TRBD2, 6 bases. V lost 6 bases and J 0 bases, leaving 15 bases between the germline ends. Germline CDR1 and CDR2: SGHTA and FQGTGA. This CDR3 has 16 amino acids. The CDR3 bases are TGTGCCAGCAGTCTTAGACTAGGCCTCTCCTACAATGAGCAGTTCTTC. This sequence encodes CASSLRLGLSYNEQFF.

The rearrangement uses TRBV25-1 and TRBJ2-5; perhaps TRBD2 as D (6 bases). Trimming stripped 9 bases from V and 5 bases from J, with 13 bases between. The CDR3 is 12 residues long. In germline, CDR1 is MGHDK, CDR2 SYGVNS. The CDR3 reads CASNSGVETQYF. The CDR3 bases are TGTGCCAGTAACTCGGGGGTGGAGACCCAGTACTTC.

The chain combines TRBV28 with TRBJ1-5; maybe TRBD1 (5 bases). This CDR3 has 15 amino acids. Germline CDR1 is MDHEN and CDR2 is SYDVKM. V was pared by 5 bases and J by 6 bases, with 17 bases between. The CDR3 region has the DNA TGTGCCAGCAGTCCCTTCGGCAGGGTAGGTCAGCCCCAGCATTTT. Its protein is CASSPFGRVGQPQHF.

The chain couples TRBV7-2 to TRBJ2-7; D might be TRBD1 (6 bases). Germline V lookup: CDR1 SGHTA, CDR2 FQGNSA. The ends were cut back, 5 bases at V and 4 bases at J, with 12 bases in the middle. The CDR3 length is 13 residues. The CDR3 here is CASSPPDSYEQYF. CDR3 in DNA: TGTGCCAGCAGCCCTCCGGACAGTTACGAGCAGTACTTC.

The CDR3 region is CASSGSGAHYNEQFF. The CDR3 nucleotides are TGTGCCAGCAGTGGAAGCGGGGCCCACTACAATGAGCAGTTCTTC. V gene TRBV7-9 combines with J gene TRBJ2-1; 7 bases are shared with TRBD2. Germline trimming cut 6 bases from V and 3 bases from J; bases unmatched to any gene: 8. This CDR3 spans 15 amino acids. CDR1 and CDR2 from the germline V gene are SEHNR and FQNEAQ (reference sequence).

This clonotype turned up a few times. This sequence joins TRBV6-5 and TRBJ1-5; D is perhaps TRBD1 (6 bases). Germline CDR1 and CDR2: MNHEY and SVGAGI. This CDR3 is built from 15 residues. Trimming pared 6 bases from V and 2 bases from J, leaving 14 bases between. The CDR3 sequence is CASRPSGGGNQPQHF. The CDR3, as DNA: TGTGCCAGCAGACCCTCGGGGGGCGGCAATCAGCCCCAGCATTTT.

This chain joins TRBV20-1 and TRBJ2-1, with 9 bases fitting TRBD2. This CDR3 is built from 15 residues. The J segment lost 5 bases and the V segment lost 0 bases, leaving 5 bases of the junction unmatched. The germline CDR1 and CDR2 sequences are DFQATT and SNEGSKA (reference sequence). In DNA, the CDR3 is TGCAGTGCTAGAGATTGGCTAGCGGGGAACAATGAGCAGTTCTTC. Its translation is CSARDWLAGNNEQFF.

This clonotype has more than one count but fewer than ten. The rearrangement joins TRBV7-2 to TRBJ1-1; D unresolved. V shed 1 base and J shed 5 bases, with 11 bases lying between them. CDR3 length: 14 amino acids. The germline V gene encodes CDR1 SGHTA and CDR2 FQGNSA. CDR3: CASSLGGVGTEAFF. CDR3 nucleotides: TGTGCCAGCAGCTTAGGTGGGGTAGGGACTGAAGCTTTCTTT. Based on the CDR3 plus reference TRBV7-2 and TRBJ1-1, the full variable domain is GAGVSQSPSNKVTEKGKDVELRCDPISGHTALYWYRQSLGQGLEFLIYFQGNSAPDKSGLPSDRFSAERTGGSVSTLTIQRTQQEDSAVYLCASSLGGVGTEAFFGQGTRLTVV.

This chain's CDR3 is CASSDGTAYEQYF. Here the CDR3 DNA reads TGTGCCAGCAGCGACGGGACAGCCTACGAGCAGTACTTC. The rearrangement links TRBV7-2 to TRBJ2-7; 7 nucleotides line up with TRBD1. The ends lost 5 bases at V and 2 bases at J; junction bases unmatched: 3. The CDR3 consists of 13 residues. Germline CDR1 and CDR2: SGHTA and FQGNSA.

This clonotype was recorded many times. This chain connects TRBV7-9 to TRBJ2-1; TRBD1 matches at 8 bases. The CDR3 runs to 16 residues. V dropped 6 bases and J dropped 3; count of bases not matched to a gene: 10. The V gene's germline CDR1 is SEHNR and CDR2 FQNEAQ (reference sequence). DNA of the CDR3: TGTGCCAGCAGTCAGGGCCGACAGGGGCTCTACAATGAGCAGTTCTTC. Amino acid sequence: CASSQGRQGLYNEQFF.

This clonotype was observed a few times. The rearrangement joins TRBV6-2 or TRBV6-3 to TRBJ1-6; 8 bases fit TRBD1. This CDR3 has 16 amino acids. The J segment lost 11 bases and the V segment lost 0 bases, leaving 9 bases of the junction unmatched. CDR1 is MNHEY and CDR2 is SVGEGT in the germline V gene. The CDR3 here is CASSYSAGTGVAPLHF. CDR3 bases: TGTGCCAGCAGTTACTCTGCCGGGACAGGAGTCGCACCCCTCCACTTT.

This clonotype was seen many times. The rearrangement uses TRBV7-8 and TRBJ1-2, with D perhaps TRBD1 (6 bases). The CDR3 spans 15 residues. Germline V gives CDR1 SGHVS, CDR2 FQNEAQ. With 5 bases removed from V and 4 bases from J, the gap between germline ends came to 17 bases. CDR3 DNA sequence: TGTGCCAGCAGCCTGACAGGTGGGGTCGGCTATGGCTACACCTTC. Translation: CASSLTGGVGYGYTF.

The chain couples TRBV7-8 to TRBJ2-1, with D perhaps matching TRBD1 (6 bases). The CDR3 runs 18 residues. V was trimmed by 1 base and J by 4 bases, leaving 20 bases between them. Looked up from germline, CDR1 is SGHVS and CDR2 is FQNEAQ. DNA of the CDR3: TGTGCCAGCAGCTTAGTTCGGGTAGGGGGACAAAGATACAATGAGCAGTTCTTC. This sequence encodes CASSLVRVGGQRYNEQFF. The variable domain in full, completed from reference TRBV7-8 and TRBJ2-1, reads GAGVSQSPRYKVAKRGQDVALRCDPISGHVSLFWYQQALGQGPEFLTYFQNEAQLDKSGLPSDRFFAERPEGSVSTLKIQRTQQEDSAVYLCASSLVRVGGQRYNEQFFGPGTRLTVL.

DNA of the CDR3: TGTGCCAGCAGCCCAGGTGACGGACTATGGAGCTACACCTTC. It translates to CASSPGDGLWSYTF. The chain couples TRBV7-2 to TRBJ1-2; D unresolved. CDR3 length equals 14 residues. CDR1 and CDR2 (germline): SGHTA, FQGNSA. Trimming took 5 bases from V and 9 from J, leaving 19 bases between them.

This clonotype was detected only a few times. This chain connects TRBV12-3 or TRBV12-4 to TRBJ1-4; 7 bases fit TRBD1. Unmatched junction bases numbered 6, after V lost 10 bases and J lost 4 bases. CDR3 length equals 13 residues. The CDR3 DNA follows: TGTGCCACGCCGGGACAGCTTAATGAAAAACTGTTTTTT. Its protein is CATPGQLNEKLFF.

This clonotype was observed once. The rearrangement uses TRBV7-6 and TRBJ2-1, with 7 bases aligning to TRBD2. CDR1 and CDR2 (germline): SGHVS, FNYEAQ. Trimming removed 1 base from V and 2 bases from J; junction bases left unmatched: 5. There are 16 residues in the CDR3. CDR3: CASSLEVAGAYNEQFF. In nucleotides, the CDR3 is TGTGCCAGCAGCTTAGAAGTGGCGGGGGCCTACAATGAGCAGTTCTTC.

This clonotype was detected a few times. J is TRBJ1-1 and V is TRBV7-9; D is uncertain. CDR1 is SEHNR, CDR2 FQNEAQ, per germline (reference sequence). This CDR3 contains 13 residues. Between the trimmed V and J ends, which lost 3 bases and 1 base, there was a span of 6 bases. The CDR3 DNA sequence: TGTGCCAGCAGCTTCGACAAGAACACTGAAGCTTTCTTT. Translated, it gives CASSFDKNTEAFF.

The chain carries TRBV12-3 or TRBV12-4 and TRBJ2-7, with D possibly TRBD2 on 5 matching bases. The CDR3 is made up of 15 amino acids. V was cut by 6 bases and J by 0 bases, with 15 bases left in between. Written as DNA, the CDR3 is TGTGCCAGCAGCTCGAGCGGAGGCCGCTCCTACGAGCAGTACTTC. This sequence encodes CASSSSGGRSYEQYF.

This clonotype occurred many times. The V and J genes are TRBV29-1 and TRBJ2-7; D is possibly TRBD2 (6 bases). The V end lost 6 bases, the J end lost 0 bases, and 12 bases lay between the germline ends. Germline CDR1 reads SQVTM; CDR2 reads ANQGSEA. The CDR3 runs to 13 residues. CDR3 nucleotides: TGCAGCGTAGATAGCGGCCTCTCCTACGAGCAGTACTTC. It specifies CSVDSGLSYEQYF.

V usage is TRBV7-2 and J usage is TRBJ2-3; 8 nucleotides line up with TRBD2. This CDR3 region has 20 residues. Germline V lookup: CDR1 SGHTA, CDR2 FQGNSA. Trimming cost V 1 base and J 6 bases; bases outside gene matches: 21. DNA of the CDR3: TGTGCCAGCAGCTTAGGTGGAAGGGTGACAAGCGGGAGACTTGAGGATACGCAGTATTTT. Protein product: CASSLGGRVTSGRLEDTQYF. Supplemented by reference TRBV7-2 and TRBJ2-3, the full variable domain reads GAGVSQSPSNKVTEKGKDVELRCDPISGHTALYWYRQSLGQGLEFLIYFQGNSAPDKSGLPSDRFSAERTGGSVSTLTIQRTQQEDSAVYLCASSLGGRVTSGRLEDTQYFGPGTRLTVL.

The chain carries TRBV7-9 and TRBJ2-1; 15 bases fit TRBD2. CDR3 size: 17 residues. J gave up 3 bases and V 4 bases, and 4 bases lay outside the gene matches. Germline values: CDR1 SEHNR, CDR2 FQNEAQ (reference sequence). The CDR3 here is CASSSRTSGRGYNEQFF. CDR3 nucleotides: TGTGCCAGCAGCTCCAGGACTAGCGGGAGGGGCTACAATGAGCAGTTCTTC.

The table lists this clonotype with a few counts. The chain uses TRBV5-6 and TRBJ1-2, with a tentative D call TRBD1 (5 bases). Germline values: CDR1 SGHDT, CDR2 YYEEEE. The V and J ends lost 4 bases and 2 bases respectively, with 9 bases between them. The CDR3 loop spans 13 amino acids. CDR3: CASSRDGNYGYTF. The CDR3 nucleotides read TGTGCCAGCAGCAGGGACGGGAACTATGGCTACACCTTC.

This chain links TRBV7-9 with TRBJ2-5, with D tentatively TRBD1 (6 bases). The V gene's germline CDR1 is SEHNR and CDR2 FQNEAQ (reference sequence). Trimming left V 7 bases short and J 3 bases short, with 15 bases between. The length of the CDR3 is 14 residues. CDR3 coding DNA: TGTGCCAGCACCTCCCCCGCAGGGGAAGAGACCCAGTACTTC. Amino acids: CASTSPAGEETQYF.

This clonotype was counted only a few times. V usage is TRBV12-3 or TRBV12-4 and J usage is TRBJ2-7, with 9 bases matching TRBD1. This CDR3 is built from 16 residues. After removal of 2 bases from V and 7 bases from J, the junction contained 12 bases not matched to a gene. CDR3 loop: CASSLSPQDRGLEQYF. CDR3 DNA sequence: TGTGCCAGCAGTTTATCCCCCCAGGACAGGGGCCTGGAGCAGTACTTC.

This clonotype was found a few times. The J gene is TRBJ2-1, the V gene TRBV7-2; D is unclear. CDR3 length: 13 amino acids. The V gene lost 0 bases and the J gene lost 3 bases, with 3 bases spanning the gap. Germline CDR1 is SGHTA and CDR2 is FQGNSA. CDR3 in DNA: TGTGCCAGCAGCTTAGCTAGCTACAATGAGCAGTTCTTC. This sequence encodes CASSLASYNEQFF.